This TCR beta chain is from a study of patients and donors after allogeneic stem cell transplantation. This CDR3 has 14 amino acids. The J segment lost 1 base and the V segment lost 4 bases, leaving 2 bases of the junction unmatched. Germline V gene lookup returns CDR1 SGHRS and CDR2 YFSETQ. TCRdb used MiXCR to reprocess the RT-PCR reads, holding one entry per CDR3 protein. The repertoire includes 150,000 or so distinct CDR3 sequences, 24% of them detected once, and roughly 27% sits in the top ten. This clonotype has more than one count but fewer than ten. This chain joins TRBV5-1 and TRBJ1-1; 9 bases fit TRBD1. Sequencing was carried out using blood, either unsorted or a sorted T cell fraction (not recorded which). This TCR was sampled from a human donor who was either an allogeneic HSCT recipient or a stem cell or donor lymphocyte infusion donor (not recorded which). It is not recorded whose cells these are; they may come from a transplant donor. CDR3 residues: CASSTGGRNTEAFF. For the CDR3, the DNA is TGCGCCAGCAGCACAGGGGGCAGGAACACTGAAGCTTTCTTT.